The 17 T cell receptor beta chains listed next were all sequenced from one sample in a study of persistence of HIV-infected CD4 T cells. What these receptors recognize is not known. Overlapping HIV-1 Gag 15-mer peptides at around 0.91 ug per peptide per mL were used. Sorting selected CD4+ T cells upregulating both CD40 ligand and CD69. The immunoSEQ assay was version 4, run in survey mode. Sequencing was performed with immunoSEQ multiplex PCR; in TCRdb, only in-frame clones are kept and a portion is missing. Altogether tens of thousands of clones are present, 70% being singletons, with the ten largest covering about 1.5%. Sequenced material: CD4+ T cells sorted from PBMCs after approximately 18-hour stimulation, taken from a patient who received antiretroviral therapy. The receptors shown here come from an adult man with HIV who was CMV-seropositive.

Note on this clone: Additional DNA sequences in this sample encode the identical CDR3. The V and J genes are TRBV10-1 and TRBJ2-3, with 8 positions matching TRBD2. J lost 5 bases, V lost 4 bases, and 8 bases had no gene match. This CDR3 spans 15 amino acids. Germline V CDR1 and CDR2: WNHNN, SYGVQD (reference sequence). CDR3 sequence (DNA): TGCGCCAGCAGTGGATCGGGGGGGCGTAAAGATACGCAGTATTTT. This encodes CASSGSGGRKDTQYF.

The V and J genes are TRBV27 and TRBJ2-3; D call uncertain. The V and J ends lost 3 bases and 0 bases respectively, with 7 bases between them. CDR3 length equals 14 residues. Germline V gene sequence: CDR1 MNHEY, CDR2 SMNVEV (reference sequence). The CDR3 reads CASSFRVSTDTQYF. The CDR3 bases are TGTGCCAGCAGTTTTAGGGTTAGCACAGATACGCAGTATTTT.

The genes are TRBV9 and TRBJ1-2; D might be TRBD1 (6 bases). The germline CDR1 and CDR2 sequences are SGDLS and YYNGEE. Trimming stripped 0 bases from V and 2 bases from J, with 14 bases between. The CDR3 is made up of 16 amino acids. The CDR3 nucleotides read TGTGCCAGCAGCGTAGAGGGGGGCAGTGGAAACTATGGCTACACCTTC. This gives the protein CASSVEGGSGNYGYTF.

V and J are TRBV5-1 and TRBJ1-1, with TRBD1 identical over 9 bases. The length of the CDR3 is 15 residues. Germline V gene lookup returns CDR1 SGHRS and CDR2 YFSETQ. The J segment lost 1 base and the V segment lost 4 bases, leaving 5 bases of the junction unmatched. The CDR3 coding sequence is TGCGCCAGCAGCGTGATGACAGGGGGGAACACTGAAGCTTTCTTT. Its protein is CASSVMTGGNTEAFF.

The table lists this clone with a few counts. The chain couples TRBV28 to TRBJ2-3, with TRBD1 matching over 12 bases. V trimming: 5 bases; J trimming: 9 bases; junction bases outside the gene matches: 9. Germline V gene sequence: CDR1 MDHEN, CDR2 SYDVKM. This CDR3 contains 15 residues. CDR3 DNA: TGTGCCAGCAGTCGGGGACAGGGGGCGATGGAGACGCAGTATTTT. Translating it yields CASSRGQGAMETQYF.

The chain has TRBV5-1 and TRBJ2-2; D possibly corresponds to TRBD1 (6 bases). Between the trimmed V and J ends, which lost 0 bases and 1 base, there was a span of 13 bases. Germline CDR1 reads SGHRS; CDR2 reads YFSETQ. This CDR3 is 17 amino acids long. The CDR3 reads CASSLAQGLLNTGELFF. The CDR3 DNA follows: TGCGCCAGCAGCTTGGCCCAGGGGCTGTTGAACACCGGGGAGCTGTTTTTT.

The rearrangement uses TRBV27 and TRBJ2-1; D remains unclear. Trimming removed 6 bases at V and 4 bases at J, with 10 bases between. The germline V gene encodes CDR1 MNHEY and CDR2 SMNVEV (reference sequence). The CDR3 length is 13 residues. DNA of the CDR3: TGTGCCAGCAGATTCGACTTGTACAATGAGCAGTTCTTC. It is translated as CASRFDLYNEQFF.

The chain uses TRBV12-3 or TRBV12-4 and TRBJ1-1, with TRBD1 as a possible D gene (5 bases). There are 13 residues in the CDR3. Trimming removed 2 bases from V and 6 bases from J, with 10 bases in between. CDR3 in DNA: TGTGCCAGCAGTTTAAGGGAGGGGTCTGAAGCTTTCTTT. It translates to CASSLREGSEAFF.

The gene calls are TRBV2 and TRBJ1-2, with TRBD1 matching 7 bases. This CDR3 has 12 residues. Germline assignment: CDR1 SNHLY and CDR2 FYNNEI. V was pared by 6 bases and J by 7 bases, with 5 bases of the junction left unmatched. The CDR3 DNA sequence: TGTGCCAGCAGGCCAGGGGGGAGTGGCTACACCTTC. Its translation is CASRPGGSGYTF.

The chain couples TRBV9 to TRBJ2-2; TRBD2 matches 14 bases. The V and J ends lost 4 bases and 1 base, in that order; junction bases with no gene match: 3. This CDR3 spans 17 amino acids. CDR1 is SGDLS, CDR2 YYNGEE, per germline. The CDR3, as DNA: TGTGCCAGCAGCCGACTAGCGGGGGGGATGAACACCGGGGAGCTGTTTTTT. Encoded protein: CASSRLAGGMNTGELFF.

This clone was recorded a few times. The chain recombines TRBV6-6 with TRBJ1-3; no reliable D call. This CDR3 contains 17 residues. With 5 bases removed from V and 0 bases from J, the gap between germline ends came to 17 bases. The germline V gene has CDR1 MNHNY and CDR2 SVGAGI (reference sequence). CDR3 loop: CASSPVGVGSSGNTIYF. CDR3 DNA sequence: TGTGCCAGCAGTCCCGTTGGGGTCGGGTCCTCTGGAAACACCATATATTTT.

The chain couples TRBV7-9 to TRBJ2-1; unclear D gene. This CDR3 contains 13 residues. The germline CDR1 and CDR2 sequences are SEHNR and FQNEAQ (reference sequence). Trimming left V 4 bases short and J 8 bases short, with 12 bases between. CDR3 amino acids: CASSSWGMDEQFF. The CDR3 region has the DNA TGTGCCAGCAGCTCGTGGGGAATGGATGAGCAGTTCTTC.

This clone was counted only a few times. The chain combines TRBV7-5 with TRBJ2-1. TRBV7-5 is deemed a pseudogene. The CDR3 is made up of 17 amino acids. The CDR3 loop reads CARSLGSGRTLGSEQFF. CDR3 bases: TGTGCCAGAAGCTTAGGGAGTGGAAGGACGTTAGGATCTGAGCAGTTCTTC.

The V gene is TRBV6-5, the J gene TRBJ1-5; unclear D gene. Germline CDR1 is MNHEY and CDR2 is SVGAGI. The CDR3 is made up of 13 amino acids. V shed 6 bases and J shed 5 bases, with 11 bases lying between them. The CDR3: CASRPYYDQPQHF. The CDR3 bases are TGTGCCAGCAGGCCCTACTACGATCAGCCCCAGCATTTT.

The V call is TRBV2, the J call TRBJ2-1; 10 bases are a match to TRBD2. V gave up 7 bases and J gave up 6 bases; unmatched junction bases: 9. Looked up from germline, CDR1 is SNHLY and CDR2 is FYNNEI. The CDR3 covers 15 residues. Here the CDR3 reads CASTQGGLATNEQFF. The CDR3 coding sequence is TGTGCCAGCACCCAAGGGGGACTAGCGACCAATGAGCAGTTCTTC.

This clone is medium-sized. The gene calls are TRBV6-1 and TRBJ2-4, with D possibly called TRBD1 or TRBD2 (5 bases each). Germline CDR1 reads MNHNS; CDR2 reads SASEGT. The V and J ends lost 2 bases and 7 bases respectively, with 15 bases between them. The CDR3 length is 15 residues. The CDR3 sequence is CASSEFGTPANIQYF. CDR3 sequence (DNA): TGTGCCAGCAGTGAATTCGGGACCCCGGCCAACATTCAGTACTTC.

The chain couples TRBV6-5 to TRBJ2-7; D remains unclear. The CDR3 is 13 amino acids. The germline V gene encodes CDR1 MNHEY and CDR2 SVGAGI. V lost 2 bases and J lost 2, with 7 bases in between. The CDR3 protein is CASSYGPTYEQYF. CDR3 DNA sequence: TGTGCCAGCAGTTACGGCCCTACCTACGAGCAGTACTTC.